The 6 T cell receptor beta chains given below trace back to one sample, sequenced in a study of low-dose radiotherapy and immunotherapy resistance in tumors. The sample's time point: after trial treatment. Documented treatment: LDRT plus nivolumab, ipilimumab, low-dose cyclophosphamide and aspirin (RACIN trial). TRAV- and TRBV-specific primers were used for first-strand cDNA, which covered alpha and beta chains. The authors ran roughly 20 PCR cycles to amplify TCRs with a constant-region primer and V-primer adapter. One entry per CDR3 protein results from TCRdb running MiXCR on the reads. The sample records almost 45,000 distinct CDR3 sequences, 20% to 30% being singletons. The input for sequencing was PBMCs, taken after low-dose radiotherapy plus immunotherapy. These receptors all stem from a male donor with prostate cancer.

This clonotype was counted many times. This rearrangement joins TRBV5-1 to TRBJ2-6; D perhaps matches TRBD2 (5 bases). This CDR3 is 15 amino acids long. V dropped 8 bases and J dropped 0 bases, with 12 bases sitting between them. In germline, CDR1 is SGHRS, CDR2 YFSETQ. The DNA for the CDR3 is TGCGCCAGGCCGGACTTTCTCTCTGGGGCCAACGTCCTGACTTTC. It is translated as CARPDFLSGANVLTF. The full variable domain, rest sourced from reference TRBV5-1 and TRBJ2-6, is KAGVTQTPRYLIKTRGQQVTLSCSPISGHRSVSWYQQTPGQGLQFLFEYFSETQRNKGNFPGRFSGRQFSNSRSEMNVSTLELGDSALYLCARPDFLSGANVLTFGAGSRLTVL.

V is TRBV28 and J is TRBJ1-1; D is undetermined. Germline CDR1 is MDHEN and CDR2 is SYDVKM. This CDR3 has 14 residues. Trimming pared 3 bases from V and 2 bases from J, leaving 10 bases between. CDR3 nucleotides: TGTGCCAGCAGTTTCACGAGAATAAACACTGAAGCTTTCTTT. It codes for CASSFTRINTEAFF.

J is TRBJ2-3 and V is TRBV20-1, with D tentatively TRBD1 (5 bases). The CDR3 loop spans 17 amino acids. V dropped 5 bases and J dropped 5 bases, with 26 bases sitting between them. Germline CDR1 is DFQATT and CDR2 is SNEGSKA (reference sequence). CDR3 in DNA: TGCAGTGCTCCGAAGAGGTTGTATATGGCCACAGGAGATACGCAGTATTTT. This gives the protein CSAPKRLYMATGDTQYF.

In its sample, this clonotype was seen many times. This sequence joins TRBV2 and TRBJ2-7, with 8 nucleotides matching TRBD2. The V segment lost 2 bases and the J segment 5 bases; nucleotides outside the gene matches: 8. This CDR3 is 15 amino acids long. CDR1 SNHLY and CDR2 FYNNEI come from the germline V gene. The CDR3 bases are TGTGCCAGCAGTGAAAGGTGGACTAGCAACCACGAGCAGTACTTC. This gives the protein CASSERWTSNHEQYF.

This clonotype appeared many times. The CDR3 coding sequence is TGCAGCACACAAGACAGGTACAATGAGCAGTTCTTC. Protein: CSTQDRYNEQFF. The rearrangement links TRBV29-1 to TRBJ2-1; D may be TRBD1 (6 bases). Trimming took off 8 bases at V and 4 bases at J, with 12 bases between the two ends. In germline, CDR1 is SQVTM, CDR2 ANQGSEA. The CDR3 has 12 amino acids.

This clonotype was seen many times. The CDR3 protein is CASSLANGNNEKLFF. Written as DNA, the CDR3 is TGCGCCAGCAGCTTGGCAAACGGAAATAATGAAAAACTGTTTTTT. The chain employs TRBV5-1 and TRBJ1-4, with D unclear. Germline V gives CDR1 SGHRS, CDR2 YFSETQ. This CDR3 spans 15 amino acids. Deletions cut 0 bases from V and 4 bases from J, with 10 bases between. Full variable domain (remainder filled in from reference TRBV5-1 and TRBJ1-4): KAGVTQTPRYLIKTRGQQVTLSCSPISGHRSVSWYQQTPGQGLQFLFEYFSETQRNKGNFPGRFSGRQFSNSRSEMNVSTLELGDSALYLCASSLANGNNEKLFFGSGTQLSVL.